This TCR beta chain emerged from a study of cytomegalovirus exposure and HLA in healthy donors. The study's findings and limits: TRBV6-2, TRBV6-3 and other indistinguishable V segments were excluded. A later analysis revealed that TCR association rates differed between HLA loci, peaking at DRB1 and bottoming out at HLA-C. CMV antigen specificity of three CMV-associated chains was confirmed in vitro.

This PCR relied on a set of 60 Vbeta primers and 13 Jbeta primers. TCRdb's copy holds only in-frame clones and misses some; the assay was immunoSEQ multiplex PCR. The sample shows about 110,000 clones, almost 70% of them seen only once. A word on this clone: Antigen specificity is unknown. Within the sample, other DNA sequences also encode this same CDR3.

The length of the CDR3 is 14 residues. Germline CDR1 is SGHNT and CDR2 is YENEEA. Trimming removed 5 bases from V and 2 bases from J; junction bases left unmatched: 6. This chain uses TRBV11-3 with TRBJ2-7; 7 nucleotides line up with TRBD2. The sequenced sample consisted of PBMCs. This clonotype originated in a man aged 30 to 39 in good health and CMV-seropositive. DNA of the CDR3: TGTGCCAGCAGCCCTGGGAGGGGAACCTACGAGCAGTACTTC. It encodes CASSPGRGTYEQYF.